This T cell receptor beta chain was sequenced in a study of shared clonotypes between healthy human individuals. Data came from immunoSEQ multiplex PCR; TCRdb stores just in-frame clones and leaves some out. The profile shows millions of clones, roughly 92% of them singletons. The CDR3 covers 12 residues. V lost 6 bases and J lost 7, with 10 bases in between. Germline V CDR1 and CDR2: SEHNR, FQNEAQ (reference sequence). The sequencing input was naive CD4+ T cells sorted from blood. Subset denoted: CD45RA+ positively selected. The chain has TRBV7-9 and TRBJ1-5; D not certain. This clonotype was sampled from a man aged 18 to 29 in good health. CDR3 in amino acids: CASSNPSQPQHF. CDR3 nucleotides: TGTGCCAGCAGTAATCCAAGCCAGCCCCAGCATTTT.